The T cell receptor (beta chain) described here comes from a study of CD8+ T cells in alopecia areata. Study information: Affected scalp percentage set treated patients' severity scores. Study-level results: The study found TCR sharing across patients less clear than in mice, possibly for HLA reasons. In blood and scalp, many expanded lesional clones persisted during tofacitinib.

Treatment specified: oral pan-JAK inhibitor, 5-10 mg twice daily. With regard to this clone: Its antigen is currently unknown.

Reverse transcribed after extraction, RNA yielded cDNA as the sequencing template. The assay was immunoSEQ multiplex PCR, and TCRdb's table has in-frame clones only and misses some. This table has approximately 170,000 clones, 55% to 70% appearing once. The V end was cut by 1 base, the J end by 3 bases, with 16 bases between. CDR1 GTSNPN and CDR2 SVGIG come from the germline V gene (reference sequence). CDR3 length: 16 amino acids. The chain carries TRBV30 and TRBJ1-3; no clear D. The TCR originated in a human donor with alopecia areata. This sample comprised CD4+ T cells sorted from blood, obtained at week 4, from a patient treated with tofacitinib. CDR3 in amino acids: CAWSELDGKIGNTIYF. CDR3 DNA sequence: TGTGCCTGGAGTGAATTGGACGGGAAGATTGGAAACACCATATATTTT.